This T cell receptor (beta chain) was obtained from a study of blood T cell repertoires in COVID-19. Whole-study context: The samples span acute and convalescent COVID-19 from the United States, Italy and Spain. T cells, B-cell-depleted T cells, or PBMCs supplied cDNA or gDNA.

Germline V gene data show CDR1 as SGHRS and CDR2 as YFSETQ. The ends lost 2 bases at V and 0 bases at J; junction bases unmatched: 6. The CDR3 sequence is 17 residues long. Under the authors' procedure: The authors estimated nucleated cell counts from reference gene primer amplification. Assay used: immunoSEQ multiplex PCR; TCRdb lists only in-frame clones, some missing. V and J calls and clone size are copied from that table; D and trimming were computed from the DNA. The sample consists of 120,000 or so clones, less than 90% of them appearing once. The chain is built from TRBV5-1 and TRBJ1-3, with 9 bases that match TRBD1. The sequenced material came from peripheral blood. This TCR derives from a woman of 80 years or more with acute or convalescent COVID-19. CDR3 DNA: TGCGCCAGCAGCTTTGGAACAGGGGGCCTCTCTGGAAACACCATATATTTT. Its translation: CASSFGTGGLSGNTIYF.